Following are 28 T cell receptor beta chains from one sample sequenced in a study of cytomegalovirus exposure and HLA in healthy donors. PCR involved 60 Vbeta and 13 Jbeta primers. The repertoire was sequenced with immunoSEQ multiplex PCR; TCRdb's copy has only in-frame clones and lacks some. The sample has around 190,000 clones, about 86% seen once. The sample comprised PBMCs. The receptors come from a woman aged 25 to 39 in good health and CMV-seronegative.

The CDR3 DNA reads as TGTGCCAGCGGGTTAGGCGGCAATGAGCAGTTCTTC. Protein: CASGLGGNEQFF. The V and J genes are TRBV25-1 and TRBJ2-1; D uncertain. V was shortened by 8 bases and J by 6 bases, with 11 bases between the two germline ends. CDR3 length: 12 residues. Germline V gives CDR1 MGHDK, CDR2 SYGVNS.

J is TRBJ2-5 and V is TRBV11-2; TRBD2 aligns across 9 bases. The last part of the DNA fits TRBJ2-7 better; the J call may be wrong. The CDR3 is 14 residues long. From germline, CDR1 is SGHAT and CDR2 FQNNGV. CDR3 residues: CASSFTGLAGEQYF. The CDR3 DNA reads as TGTGCCAGCAGCTTTACGGGACTAGCTGGCGAGCAGTACTTC.

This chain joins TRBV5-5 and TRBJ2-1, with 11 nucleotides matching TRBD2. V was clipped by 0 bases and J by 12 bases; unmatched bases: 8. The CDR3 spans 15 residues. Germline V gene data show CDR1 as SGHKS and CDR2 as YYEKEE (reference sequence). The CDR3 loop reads CASSLVPSGGLGQFF. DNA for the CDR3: TGTGCCAGCAGCTTGGTGCCTAGCGGGGGGCTAGGGCAGTTCTTC.

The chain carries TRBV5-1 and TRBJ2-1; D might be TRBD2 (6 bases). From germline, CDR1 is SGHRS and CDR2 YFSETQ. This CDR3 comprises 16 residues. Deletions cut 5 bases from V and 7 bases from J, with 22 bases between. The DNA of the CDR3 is TGCGCCAGCAGGGCTGAGGACGGGAGAGGGAGGAATGAGCAGTTCTTC. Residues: CASRAEDGRGRNEQFF.

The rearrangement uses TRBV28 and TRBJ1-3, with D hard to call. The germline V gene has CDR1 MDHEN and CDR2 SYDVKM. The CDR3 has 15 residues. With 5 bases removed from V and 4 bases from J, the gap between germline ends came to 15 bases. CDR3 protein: CASSLRLGLGNTIYF. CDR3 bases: TGTGCCAGCAGTCTGCGACTAGGGCTAGGAAACACCATATATTTT.

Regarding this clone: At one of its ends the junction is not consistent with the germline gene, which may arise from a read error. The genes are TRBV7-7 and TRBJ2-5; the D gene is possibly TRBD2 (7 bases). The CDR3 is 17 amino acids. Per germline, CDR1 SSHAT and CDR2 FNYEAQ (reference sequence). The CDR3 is CASTQGSGGGVSETQYF. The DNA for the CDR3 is TGTGCTAGCACCCAAGGGTCCGGCGGGGGCGTTTCAGAGACCCAGTACTTC. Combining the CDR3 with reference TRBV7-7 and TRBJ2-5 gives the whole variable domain GAGVSQSPRYKVTKRGQDVTLRCDPISSHATLYWYQQALGQGPEFLTYFNYEAQPDKSGLPSDRFSAERPEGSISTLTIQRTEQRDSAMYRCASTQGSGGGVSETQYFGPGTRLLVL.

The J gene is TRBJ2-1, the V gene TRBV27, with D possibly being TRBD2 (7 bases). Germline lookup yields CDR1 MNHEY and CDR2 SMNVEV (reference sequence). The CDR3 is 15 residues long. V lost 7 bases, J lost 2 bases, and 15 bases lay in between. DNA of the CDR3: TGTGCCAGCAAAAGGGGAGGGGGTGCCTACAATGAGCAGTTCTTC. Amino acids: CASKRGGGAYNEQFF.

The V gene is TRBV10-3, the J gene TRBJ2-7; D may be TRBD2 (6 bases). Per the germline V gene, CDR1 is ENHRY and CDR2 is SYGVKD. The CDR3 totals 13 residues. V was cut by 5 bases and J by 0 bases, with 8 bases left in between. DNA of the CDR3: TGTGCCATCAGTTGGACTATCTCCTACGAGCAGTACTTC. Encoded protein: CAISWTISYEQYF.

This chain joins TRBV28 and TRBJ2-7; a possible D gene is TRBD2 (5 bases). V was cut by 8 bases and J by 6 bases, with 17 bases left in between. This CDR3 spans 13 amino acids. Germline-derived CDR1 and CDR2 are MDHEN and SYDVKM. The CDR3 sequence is CASYSLRAAEQYF. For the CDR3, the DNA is TGTGCCAGCTATAGTCTGAGGGCGGCCGAGCAGTACTTC.

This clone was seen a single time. The CDR3 reads CASSYLAGARYEQYF. The CDR3 nucleotides are TGTGCCAGCAGTTATTTGGCGGGAGCGCGTTACGAGCAGTACTTC. This sequence joins TRBV6-6 and TRBJ2-7, with 7 bases fitting TRBD2. The CDR3 is 15 amino acids. Per germline, CDR1 MNHNY and CDR2 SVGAGI (reference sequence). Germline trimming cut 3 bases from V and 4 bases from J; bases unmatched to any gene: 9.

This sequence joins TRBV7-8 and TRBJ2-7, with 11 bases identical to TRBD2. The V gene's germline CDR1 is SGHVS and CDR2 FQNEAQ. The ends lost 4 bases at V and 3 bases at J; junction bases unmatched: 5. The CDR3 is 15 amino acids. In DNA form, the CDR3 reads TGTGCCAGCAGCTCGGGACTAGCGGTCGTCTACGAGCAGTACTTC. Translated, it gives CASSSGLAVVYEQYF.

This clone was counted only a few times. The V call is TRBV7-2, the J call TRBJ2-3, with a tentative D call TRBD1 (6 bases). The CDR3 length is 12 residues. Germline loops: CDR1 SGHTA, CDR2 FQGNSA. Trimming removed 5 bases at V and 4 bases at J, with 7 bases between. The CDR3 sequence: CASSPGADTQYF. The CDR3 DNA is TGTGCCAGCAGCCCAGGGGCAGATACGCAGTATTTT.

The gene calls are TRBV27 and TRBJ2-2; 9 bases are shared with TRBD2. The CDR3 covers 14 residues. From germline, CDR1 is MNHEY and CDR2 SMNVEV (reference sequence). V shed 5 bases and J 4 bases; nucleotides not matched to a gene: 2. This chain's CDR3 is CASSHSGSTGELFF. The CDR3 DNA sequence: TGTGCCAGCAGTCATAGCGGGAGCACCGGGGAGCTGTTTTTT.

The CDR3 loop reads CASKPAGATYNEQFF. CDR3 coding DNA: TGTGCCAGCAAACCTGCGGGAGCCACCTACAATGAGCAGTTCTTC. V is TRBV7-8 and J is TRBJ2-1; 7 bases match TRBD2. CDR3 length: 15 residues. Trimming cost V 7 bases and J 2 bases; bases outside gene matches: 8. Germline CDR1 reads SGHVS; CDR2 reads FQNEAQ. Combining the CDR3 with reference TRBV7-8 and TRBJ2-1 gives the whole variable domain GAGVSQSPRYKVAKRGQDVALRCDPISGHVSLFWYQQALGQGPEFLTYFQNEAQLDKSGLPSDRFFAERPEGSVSTLKIQRTQQEDSAVYLCASKPAGATYNEQFFGPGTRLTVL.

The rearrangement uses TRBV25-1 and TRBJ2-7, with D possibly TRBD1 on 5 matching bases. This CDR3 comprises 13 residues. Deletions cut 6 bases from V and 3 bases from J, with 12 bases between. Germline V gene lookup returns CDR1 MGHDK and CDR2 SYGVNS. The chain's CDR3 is CASRDATGYEQYF. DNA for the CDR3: TGTGCCAGCAGAGACGCTACAGGCTACGAGCAGTACTTC.

The CDR3 region has the DNA TGTGCCAGCAGCCCCGACAGGCCTTCCGATACGCAGTATTTT. Residues: CASSPDRPSDTQYF. The J gene is TRBJ2-3, the V gene TRBV7-9, with D possibly being TRBD1 (6 bases). V was shortened by 5 bases and J by 6 bases, with 15 bases between the two germline ends. The germline V gene has CDR1 SEHNR and CDR2 FQNEAQ (reference sequence). The CDR3 is made up of 14 amino acids.

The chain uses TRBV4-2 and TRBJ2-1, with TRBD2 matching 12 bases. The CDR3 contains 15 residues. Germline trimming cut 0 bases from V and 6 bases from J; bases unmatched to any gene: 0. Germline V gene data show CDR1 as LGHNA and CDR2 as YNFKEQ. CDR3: CASSQETSGSNEQFF. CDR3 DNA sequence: TGTGCCAGCAGCCAAGAGACTAGCGGGAGCAATGAGCAGTTCTTC.

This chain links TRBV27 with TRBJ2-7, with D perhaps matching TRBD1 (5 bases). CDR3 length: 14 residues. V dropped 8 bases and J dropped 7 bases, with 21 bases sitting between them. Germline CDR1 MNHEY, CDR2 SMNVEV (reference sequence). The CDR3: CASGGAGSIQEQYF. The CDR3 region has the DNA TGTGCCAGCGGTGGGGCAGGGTCGATCCAAGAGCAGTACTTC.

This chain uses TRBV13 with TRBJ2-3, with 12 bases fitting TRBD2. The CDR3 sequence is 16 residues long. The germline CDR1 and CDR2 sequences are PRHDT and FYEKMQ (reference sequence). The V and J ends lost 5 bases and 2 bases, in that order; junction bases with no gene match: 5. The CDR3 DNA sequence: TGTGCCAGCAGCCCCCGACTAGCGGGAGTCACAGATACGCAGTATTTT. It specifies CASSPRLAGVTDTQYF. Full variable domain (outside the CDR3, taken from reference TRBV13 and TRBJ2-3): AAGVIQSPRHLIKEKRETATLKCYPIPRHDTVYWYQQGPGQDPQFLISFYEKMQSDKGSIPDRFSAQQFSDYHSELNMSSLELGDSALYFCASSPRLAGVTDTQYFGPGTRLTVL.

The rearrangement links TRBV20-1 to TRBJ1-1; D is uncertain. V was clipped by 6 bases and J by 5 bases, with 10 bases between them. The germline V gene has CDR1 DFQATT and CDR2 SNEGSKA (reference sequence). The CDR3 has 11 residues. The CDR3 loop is CSARVRTEAFF. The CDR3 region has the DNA TGCAGTGCCCGGGTGCGAACTGAAGCTTTCTTT.

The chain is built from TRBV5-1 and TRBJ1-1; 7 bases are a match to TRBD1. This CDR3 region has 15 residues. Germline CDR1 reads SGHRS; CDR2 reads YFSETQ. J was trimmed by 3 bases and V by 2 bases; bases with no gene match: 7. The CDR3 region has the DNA TGCGCCAGCAGCTTTTTAAGGGGGCCCGACACTGAAGCTTTCTTT. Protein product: CASSFLRGPDTEAFF.

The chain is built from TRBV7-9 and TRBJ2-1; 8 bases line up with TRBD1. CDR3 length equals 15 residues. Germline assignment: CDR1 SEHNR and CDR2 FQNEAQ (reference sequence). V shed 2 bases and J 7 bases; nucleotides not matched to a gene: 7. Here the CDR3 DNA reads TGTGCCAGCAGCTTAAGACAGGGGAGGCGGAATGAGCAGTTCTTC. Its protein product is CASSLRQGRRNEQFF.

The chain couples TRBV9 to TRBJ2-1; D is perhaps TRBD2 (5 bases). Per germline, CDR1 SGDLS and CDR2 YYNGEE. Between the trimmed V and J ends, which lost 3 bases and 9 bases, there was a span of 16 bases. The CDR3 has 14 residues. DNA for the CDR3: TGTGCCAGCAGCGCCCGTTTTAGAGAGGGTGAGCAGTTCTTC. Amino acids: CASSARFREGEQFF.

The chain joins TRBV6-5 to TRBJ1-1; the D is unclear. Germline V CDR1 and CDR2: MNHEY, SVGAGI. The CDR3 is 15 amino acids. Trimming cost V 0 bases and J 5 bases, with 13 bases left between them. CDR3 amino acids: CASSYSALRWTEAFF. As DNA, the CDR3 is TGTGCCAGCAGTTACTCGGCGCTGAGGTGGACTGAAGCTTTCTTT.

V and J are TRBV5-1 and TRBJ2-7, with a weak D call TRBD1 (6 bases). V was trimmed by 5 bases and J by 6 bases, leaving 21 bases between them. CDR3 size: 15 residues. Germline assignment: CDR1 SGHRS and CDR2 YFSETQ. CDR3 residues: CASRPSTVTRGEQYF. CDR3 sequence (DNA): TGCGCCAGCAGGCCCTCGACAGTTACCAGGGGCGAGCAGTACTTC.

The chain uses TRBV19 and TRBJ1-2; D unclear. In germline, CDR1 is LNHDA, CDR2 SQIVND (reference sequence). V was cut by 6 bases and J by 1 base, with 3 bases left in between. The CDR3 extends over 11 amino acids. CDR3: CASSRNYGYTF. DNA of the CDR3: TGTGCCAGTAGCCGTAACTATGGCTACACCTTC.

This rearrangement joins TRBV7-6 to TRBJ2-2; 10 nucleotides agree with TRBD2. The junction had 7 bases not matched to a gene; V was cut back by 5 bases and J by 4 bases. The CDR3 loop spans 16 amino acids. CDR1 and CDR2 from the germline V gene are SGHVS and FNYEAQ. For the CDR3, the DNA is TGTGCCAGCAGCCCGAGGACTAGCGGAGCCACCGGGGAGCTGTTTTTT. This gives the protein CASSPRTSGATGELFF.

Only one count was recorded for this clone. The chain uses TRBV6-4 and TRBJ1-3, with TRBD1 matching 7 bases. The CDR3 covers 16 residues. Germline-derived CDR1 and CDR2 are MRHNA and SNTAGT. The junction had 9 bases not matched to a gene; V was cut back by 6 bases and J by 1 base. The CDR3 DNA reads TGTGCCAGCAGCGACCGGGACAGCACGTCTGGAAACACCATATATTTT. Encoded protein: CASSDRDSTSGNTIYF.